Described below is a single TCR beta chain sequence and its context. Antigen specificity is unknown. TCRdb re-derived calls from the reads in MiXCR, one entry per CDR3 protein. The sample shows fewer than 30,000 distinct CDR3 sequences, approximately 22% of them seen only once. The data stem from a study of T cell repertoires in cytomegalovirus infection. Study as a whole: CMV epitopes used comprised recently identified HLA-C-restricted ones and well-studied HLA-B-restricted ones. Signatures in public TCR beta sequences pointed to both CMV infection and matching HLA type.

Study findings and constraints: The cumulative frequency of public TCR beta families identified carriers of CMV plus the relevant HLA.

The V and J ends lost 6 bases and 2 bases respectively, with 7 bases between them. CDR3 length: 12 amino acids. CDR1 is LNHDA, CDR2 SQIVND, per germline (reference sequence). V is TRBV19 and J is TRBJ1-1; D possibly corresponds to TRBD1 (5 bases). This receptor was identified in a human donor in good health (CMV status not recorded). Some clones in this sample may be carry-over from other donors' samples. The source material was CD8+ T cells from cultured PBMCs, sampled from culture after CMV antigen stimulation. CDR3 loop: CASSRANTEAFF. DNA of the CDR3: TGTGCCAGTAGCAGGGCAAACACTGAAGCTTTCTTT. Full variable domain (remainder filled in from reference TRBV19 and TRBJ1-1): DGGITQSPKYLFRKEGQNVTLSCEQNLNHDAMYWYRQDPGQGLRLIYYSQIVNDFQKGDIAEGYSVSREKKESFPLTVTSAQKNPTAFYLCASSRANTEAFFGQGTRLTVV.